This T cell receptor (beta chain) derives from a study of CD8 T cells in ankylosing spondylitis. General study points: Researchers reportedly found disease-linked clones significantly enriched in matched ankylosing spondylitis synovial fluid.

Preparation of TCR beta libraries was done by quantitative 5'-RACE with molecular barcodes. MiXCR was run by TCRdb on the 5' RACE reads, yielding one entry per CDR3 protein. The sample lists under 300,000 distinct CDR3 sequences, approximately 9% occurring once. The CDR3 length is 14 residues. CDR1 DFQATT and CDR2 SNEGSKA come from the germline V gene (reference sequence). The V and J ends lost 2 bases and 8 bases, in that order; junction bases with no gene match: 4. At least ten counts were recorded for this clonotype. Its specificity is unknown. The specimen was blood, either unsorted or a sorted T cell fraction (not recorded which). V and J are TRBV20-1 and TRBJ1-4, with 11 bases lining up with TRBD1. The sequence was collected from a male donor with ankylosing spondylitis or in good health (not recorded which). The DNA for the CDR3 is TGCAGTGCTAGATTTGGGACAGGGGGAGAAAAACTGTTTTTT. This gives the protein CSARFGTGGEKLFF.